This T cell receptor (beta chain) came from a study of T cells in localized non-small cell lung cancer. Study-level findings and limits: Longer overall survival accompanied higher blood T cell density. Sequencing covered just one tumor region, so heterogeneity cannot be ruled out. Uninvolved nearby lung showed the greatest T cell clonality, exceeding that found in tumor. Within adjacent lung there appeared a median around 57 of the top 100 tumor clones.

TCRdb keeps only in-frame clones here, not all; method: immunoSEQ multiplex PCR. The top ten hold about 15% of the sample, which has tens of thousands of clones, approximately 88% seen once. Germline V gives CDR1 SGDLS, CDR2 YYNGEE. The CDR3 covers 13 residues. V lost 0 bases to trimming and J lost 5 bases, with 8 bases between them. A note on this clone: Its target is not known.

The source of this sequence is a man aged 40-75 years with stage III lung adenocarcinoma. The chain combines TRBV9 with TRBJ2-5; the D gene is possibly TRBD1 (5 bases). The material sequenced was peripheral blood mononuclear cells, taken before any cancer treatment. The CDR3 protein is CASSVGRVETQYF. The CDR3 DNA reads TGTGCCAGCAGCGTAGGCAGGGTGGAGACCCAGTACTTC.